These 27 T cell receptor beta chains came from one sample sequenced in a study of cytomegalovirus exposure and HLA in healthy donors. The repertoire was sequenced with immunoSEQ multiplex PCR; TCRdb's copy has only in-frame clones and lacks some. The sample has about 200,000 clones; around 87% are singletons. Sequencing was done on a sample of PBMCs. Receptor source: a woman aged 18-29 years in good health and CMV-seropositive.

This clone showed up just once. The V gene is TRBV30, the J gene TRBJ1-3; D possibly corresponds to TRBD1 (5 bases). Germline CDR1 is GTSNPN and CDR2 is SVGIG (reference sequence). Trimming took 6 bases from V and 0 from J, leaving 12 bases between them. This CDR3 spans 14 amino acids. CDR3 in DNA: TGTGCCTGCCGGGACTTGCACTCTGGAAACACCATATATTTT. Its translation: CACRDLHSGNTIYF.

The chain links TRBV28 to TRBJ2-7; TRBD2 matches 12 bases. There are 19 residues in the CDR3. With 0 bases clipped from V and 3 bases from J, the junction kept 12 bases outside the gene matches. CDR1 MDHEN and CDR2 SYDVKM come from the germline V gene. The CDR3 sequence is CASSLWRGTRTSGNYEQYF. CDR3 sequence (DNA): TGTGCCAGCAGTTTATGGAGAGGTACGCGGACTAGCGGGAACTACGAGCAGTACTTC.

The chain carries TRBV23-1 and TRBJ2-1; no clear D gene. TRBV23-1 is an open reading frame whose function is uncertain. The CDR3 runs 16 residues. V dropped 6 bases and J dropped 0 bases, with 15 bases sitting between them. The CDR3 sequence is CASRPLLLLSYNEQFF. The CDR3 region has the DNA TGCGCCAGCAGGCCCTTGTTACTACTCTCCTACAATGAGCAGTTCTTC.

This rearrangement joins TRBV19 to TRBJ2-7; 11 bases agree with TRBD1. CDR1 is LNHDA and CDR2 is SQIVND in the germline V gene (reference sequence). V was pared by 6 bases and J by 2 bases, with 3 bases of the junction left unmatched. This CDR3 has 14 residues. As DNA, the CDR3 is TGTGCCAGTAGCGGGACAGGGGGGGCCTACGAGCAGTACTTC. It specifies CASSGTGGAYEQYF.

CDR3 residues: CASSYRPSGTGELFF. The CDR3 DNA is TGTGCCAGCTCTTATAGGCCTAGCGGCACCGGGGAGCTGTTTTTT. The chain couples TRBV19 to TRBJ2-2, with 7 bases aligning to TRBD2. The V segment lost 9 bases and the J segment 4 bases; nucleotides outside the gene matches: 11. The CDR3 covers 15 residues. The germline gives CDR1 LNHDA, CDR2 SQIVND (reference sequence).

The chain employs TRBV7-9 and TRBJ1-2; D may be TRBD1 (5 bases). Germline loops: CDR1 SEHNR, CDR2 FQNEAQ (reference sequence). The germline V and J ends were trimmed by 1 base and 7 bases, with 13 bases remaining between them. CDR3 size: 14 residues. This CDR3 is CASSLEVTVGGYTF. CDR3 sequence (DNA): TGTGCCAGCAGCTTAGAGGTGACAGTAGGTGGCTACACCTTC.

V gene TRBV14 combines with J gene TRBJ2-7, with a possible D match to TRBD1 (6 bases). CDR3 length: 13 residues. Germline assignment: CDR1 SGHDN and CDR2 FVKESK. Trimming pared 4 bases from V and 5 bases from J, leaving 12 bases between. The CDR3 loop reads CASSLQGGNEQYF. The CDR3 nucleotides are TGTGCCAGCAGCCTACAGGGTGGCAACGAGCAGTACTTC.

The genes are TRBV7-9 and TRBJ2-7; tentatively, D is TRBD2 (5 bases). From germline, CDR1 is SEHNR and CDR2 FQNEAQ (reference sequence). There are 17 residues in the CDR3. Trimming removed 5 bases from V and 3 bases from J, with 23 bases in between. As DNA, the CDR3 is TGTGCCAGCAGCCCCCCCCTCAAGAGGGCAGCAATCTACGAGCAGTACTTC. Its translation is CASSPPLKRAAIYEQYF.

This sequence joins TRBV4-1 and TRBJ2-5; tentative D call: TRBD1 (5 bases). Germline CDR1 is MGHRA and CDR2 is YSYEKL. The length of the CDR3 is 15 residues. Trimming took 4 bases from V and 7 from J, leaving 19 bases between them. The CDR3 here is CASSPQSREVGTQYF. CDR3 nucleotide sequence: TGCGCCAGCAGCCCCCAAAGCAGGGAAGTGGGGACCCAGTACTTC.

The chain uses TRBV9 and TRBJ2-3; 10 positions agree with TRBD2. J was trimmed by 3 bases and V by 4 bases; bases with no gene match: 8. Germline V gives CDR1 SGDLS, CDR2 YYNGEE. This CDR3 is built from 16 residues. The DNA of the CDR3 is TGTGCCAGCAGCCCAGCGGGAGGGGTTCGGACAGATACGCAGTATTTT. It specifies CASSPAGGVRTDTQYF.

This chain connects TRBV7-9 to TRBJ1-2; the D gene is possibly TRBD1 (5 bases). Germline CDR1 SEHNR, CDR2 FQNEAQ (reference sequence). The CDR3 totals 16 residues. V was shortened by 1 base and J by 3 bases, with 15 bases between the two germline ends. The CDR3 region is CASSLGQAGLDYGYTF. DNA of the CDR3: TGTGCCAGCAGCTTAGGGCAAGCGGGGCTTGACTATGGCTACACCTTC.

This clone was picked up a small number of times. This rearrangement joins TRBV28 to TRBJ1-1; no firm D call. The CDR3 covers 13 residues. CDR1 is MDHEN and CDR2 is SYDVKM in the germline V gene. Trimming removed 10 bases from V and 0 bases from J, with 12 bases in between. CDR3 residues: CATLDGVNTEAFF. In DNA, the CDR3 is TGTGCCACCCTGGACGGGGTGAACACTGAAGCTTTCTTT.

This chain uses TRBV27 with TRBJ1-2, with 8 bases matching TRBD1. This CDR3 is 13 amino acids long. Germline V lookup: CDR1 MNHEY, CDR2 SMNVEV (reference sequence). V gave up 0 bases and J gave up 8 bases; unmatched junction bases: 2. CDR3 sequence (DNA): TGTGCCAGCAGTTTATCCCGGACAGGGGGCTACACCTTC. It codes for CASSLSRTGGYTF.

Here the CDR3 reads CASSDHRTGNYEQYF. The CDR3 region has the DNA TGCGCCAGCAGCGATCATAGGACAGGGAACTACGAGCAGTACTTC. V is TRBV5-1 and J is TRBJ2-7; 8 positions match TRBD1. The CDR3 is made up of 15 amino acids. J lost 3 bases, V lost 4 bases, and 9 bases had no gene match. Germline CDR1 reads SGHRS; CDR2 reads YFSETQ.

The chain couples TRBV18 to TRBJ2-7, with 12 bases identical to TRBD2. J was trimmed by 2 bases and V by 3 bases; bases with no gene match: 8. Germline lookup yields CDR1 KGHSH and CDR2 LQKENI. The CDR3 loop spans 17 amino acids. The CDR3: CASSPTSGSRTTYEQYF. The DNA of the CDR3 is TGTGCCAGCTCACCGACTAGCGGGAGTCGCACCACCTACGAGCAGTACTTC. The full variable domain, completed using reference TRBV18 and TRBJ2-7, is NAGVMQNPRHLVRRRGQEARLRCSPMKGHSHVYWYRQLPEEGLKFMVYLQKENIIDESGMPKERFSAEFPKEGPSILRIQQVVRGDSAAYFCASSPTSGSRTTYEQYFGPGTRLTVT.

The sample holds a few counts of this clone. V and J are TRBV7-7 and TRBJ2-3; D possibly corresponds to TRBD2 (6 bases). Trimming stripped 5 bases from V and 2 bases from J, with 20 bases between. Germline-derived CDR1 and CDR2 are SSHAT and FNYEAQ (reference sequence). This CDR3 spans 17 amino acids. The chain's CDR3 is CASSPSIGGGNTDTQYF. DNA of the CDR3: TGTGCCAGCAGCCCTAGCATTGGAGGCGGGAACACAGATACGCAGTATTTT. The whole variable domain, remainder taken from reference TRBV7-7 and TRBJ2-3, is GAGVSQSPRYKVTKRGQDVTLRCDPISSHATLYWYQQALGQGPEFLTYFNYEAQPDKSGLPSDRFSAERPEGSISTLTIQRTEQRDSAMYRCASSPSIGGGNTDTQYFGPGTRLTVL.

In nucleotides, the CDR3 is TGTGCCATCAGTGAGTCCACAGGGGGCGTAGATGAAGCTTTCTTT. The encoded protein is CAISESTGGVDEAFF. The chain couples TRBV10-3 to TRBJ1-1; TRBD1 agrees at 9 bases. This CDR3 spans 15 amino acids. The germline V gene has CDR1 ENHRY and CDR2 SYGVKD. The J segment lost 7 bases and the V segment lost 0 bases, leaving 6 bases of the junction unmatched.

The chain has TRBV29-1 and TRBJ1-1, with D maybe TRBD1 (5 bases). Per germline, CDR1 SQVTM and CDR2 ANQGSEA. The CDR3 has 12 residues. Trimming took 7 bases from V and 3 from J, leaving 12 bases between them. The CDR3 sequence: CSEEGVDTEAFF. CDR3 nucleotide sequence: TGCAGCGAGGAAGGGGTTGACACTGAAGCTTTCTTT.

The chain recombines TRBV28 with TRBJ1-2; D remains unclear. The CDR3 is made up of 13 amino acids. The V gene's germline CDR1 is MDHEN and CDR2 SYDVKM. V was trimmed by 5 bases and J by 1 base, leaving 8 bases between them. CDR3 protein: CASSPTYNYGYTF. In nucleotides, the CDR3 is TGTGCCAGCAGTCCAACTTATAACTATGGCTACACCTTC.

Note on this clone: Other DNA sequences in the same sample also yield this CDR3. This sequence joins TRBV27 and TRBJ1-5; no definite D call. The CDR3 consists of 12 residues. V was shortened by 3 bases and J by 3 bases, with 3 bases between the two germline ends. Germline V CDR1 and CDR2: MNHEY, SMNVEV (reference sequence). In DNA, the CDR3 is TGTGCCAGCAGTTTCCACAATCAGCCCCAGCATTTT. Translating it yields CASSFHNQPQHF.

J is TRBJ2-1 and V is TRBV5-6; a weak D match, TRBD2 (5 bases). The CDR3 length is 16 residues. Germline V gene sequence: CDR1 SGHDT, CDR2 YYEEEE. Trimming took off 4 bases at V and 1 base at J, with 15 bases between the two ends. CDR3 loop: CASSQYTGYSYNEQFF. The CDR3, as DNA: TGTGCCAGCAGCCAATACACGGGATATTCCTACAATGAGCAGTTCTTC. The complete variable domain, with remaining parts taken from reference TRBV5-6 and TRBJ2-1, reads DAGVTQSPTHLIKTRGQQVTLRCSPKSGHDTVSWYQQALGQGPQFIFQYYEEEERQRGNFPDRFSGHQFPNYSSELNVNALLLGDSALYLCASSQYTGYSYNEQFFGPGTRLTVL.

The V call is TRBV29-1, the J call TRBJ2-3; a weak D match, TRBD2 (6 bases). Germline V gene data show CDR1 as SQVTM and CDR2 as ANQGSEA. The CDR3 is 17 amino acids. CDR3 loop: CNPKGRCLLNSTDTQYF. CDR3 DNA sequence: TGCAACCCCAAGGGGAGGTGCCTGCTCAATAGCACAGATACGCAGTATTTT.

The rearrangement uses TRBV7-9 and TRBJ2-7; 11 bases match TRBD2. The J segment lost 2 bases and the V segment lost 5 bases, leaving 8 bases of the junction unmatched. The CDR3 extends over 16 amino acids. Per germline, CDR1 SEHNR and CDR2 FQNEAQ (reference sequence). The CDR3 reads CASSPGTSGDPYEQYF. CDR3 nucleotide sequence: TGTGCCAGCAGCCCTGGGACTAGCGGCGACCCCTACGAGCAGTACTTC.

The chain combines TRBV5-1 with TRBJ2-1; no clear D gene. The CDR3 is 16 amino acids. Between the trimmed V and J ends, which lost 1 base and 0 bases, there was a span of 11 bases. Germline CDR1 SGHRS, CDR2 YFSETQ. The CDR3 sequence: CASSLRQPSSYNEQFF. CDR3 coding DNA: TGCGCCAGCAGCTTGCGTCAACCGAGCTCCTACAATGAGCAGTTCTTC.

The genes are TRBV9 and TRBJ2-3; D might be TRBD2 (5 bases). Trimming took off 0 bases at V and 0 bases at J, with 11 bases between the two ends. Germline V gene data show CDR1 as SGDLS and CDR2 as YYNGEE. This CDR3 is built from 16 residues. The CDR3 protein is CASSVDSVPSTDTQYF. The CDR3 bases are TGTGCCAGCAGCGTAGATAGCGTTCCTAGCACAGATACGCAGTATTTT.

This CDR3 is CASSFHGYEQYF. CDR3 nucleotide sequence: TGTGCCAGCAGCTTTCACGGTTACGAGCAGTACTTC. The rearrangement uses TRBV11-3 and TRBJ2-7; the D is unclear. CDR1 and CDR2 (germline): SGHNT, YENEEA. V was trimmed by 3 bases and J by 4 bases, leaving 7 bases between them. This CDR3 is 12 amino acids long.

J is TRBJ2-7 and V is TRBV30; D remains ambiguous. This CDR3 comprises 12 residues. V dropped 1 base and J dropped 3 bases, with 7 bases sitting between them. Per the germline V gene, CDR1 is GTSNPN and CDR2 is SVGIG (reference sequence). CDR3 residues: CAWSEPFYEQYF. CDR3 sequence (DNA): TGTGCCTGGAGTGAGCCCTTCTACGAGCAGTACTTC.